This is a list of T cell receptor beta chains from one sample in a study of cytomegalovirus exposure and HLA in healthy donors. Measured with immunoSEQ multiplex PCR; TCRdb has only the in-frame clones, and not every one. The data show around 200,000 clones, 75% to 85% seen once. The specimen sequenced was PBMCs. The origin of the receptors is a boy aged 5-17 years in good health and CMV-seronegative. Both conserved end residues are trimmed from each CDR3.

V: TRBV30
CDR3: AWREGGPSYT

V: TRBV19
CDR3: ASRGGAETQY

V: TRBV10-3
CDR3: AISDTSGNTDTQY

V: TRBV2
CDR3: ASTDPRTALEAF

V: TRBV23-1
CDR3: ASTPGGDEQF

V: TRBV19
CDR3: ASSIRTLGDTEAF

V: TRBV7-9
CDR3: SSSLASGRNQPQH

V: TRBV6-1
CDR3: ASSGRRADPSNQPQH

V: TRBV7-9
CDR3: GTKGGANEKLF

V: TRBV5-1
CDR3: ASSLTGGSRGYT

V: TRBV4-3
CDR3: ASSQSLLGARETQY

V: TRBV7-9
CDR3: ASSLGTPPFYEQY

V: TRBV2
CDR3: AARDRDKPGANVLT

V: TRBV29-1
CDR3: SVEDGTGVYEQY

V: TRBV10-3
CDR3: AISDFPDREEETQY

V: TRBV7-8
CDR3: ASSPYTGGRNEKLF

V: TRBV5-4
CDR3: ASSNGLAGGQETQY

V: TRBV13
CDR3: ASSLERERYSGNTIY

V: TRBV10-3
CDR3: AISEGRGRGYT

V: TRBV5-4
CDR3: ASSLGGAPGQGAYEQY

V: TRBV6-5
CDR3: ASRPWGRTTDEQY

V: TRBV6-1
CDR3: ASSEVGRQY

V: TRBV6-1
CDR3: ASKIRSESTDTQY

V: TRBV25-1
CDR3: ASSTFGGPNTEAF

V: TRBV5-6
CDR3: ASSPRGNYGYT

V: TRBV13
CDR3: ASSLDRGASQETQY

V: TRBV19
CDR3: ASSIRAGWTEAF

V: TRBV7-8
CDR3: ASSGTSGAYGTGELF

V: TRBV6-6
CDR3: ASSYSGYRRHTEAF

V: TRBV7-9
CDR3: ASSLVGGRNTEAF

V: TRBV15
CDR3: ATSRDLSEGMYNEQF

V: TRBV5-1
CDR3: ASSLESSNYGYT

V: TRBV2
CDR3: ASSVGTDEAF

V: TRBV30
CDR3: ALRDSYTGELF

V: TRBV9
CDR3: ASSGTGAYSDYT

V: TRBV11-1
CDR3: ASSLEAGTGGGEQY

V: TRBV6-5
CDR3: ASTRQGDYGYT

V: TRBV15
CDR3: ATSKISGTSESQF

V: TRBV6-5
CDR3: ASSLLGPGRGYT

V: TRBV27
CDR3: ASSFGDREYYGYT

V: TRBV5-8
CDR3: ASSLHTMNQPQH

V: TRBV7-9
CDR3: ASSLLGGAGGTEAF

V: TRBV6-5
CDR3: ASSFGFNYGYT

V: TRBV7-2
CDR3: ASSLRVTEAF

V: TRBV2
CDR3: ASSDGTYLDYGYT

V: TRBV29-1
CDR3: SVGGGQGTSYEQY

V: TRBV19
CDR3: ASSIPTGAGNTIY

V: TRBV11-2
CDR3: ASSSMGLTMNTEAF

V: TRBV4-3
CDR3: ASSQDSGLFMNTEAF